Sequencing of this TCR beta chain was carried out in a study of early T cells in non-severe SARS-CoV-2 infection. Study information: The sequenced material was bulk RNA from unsorted whole blood, and its chains were unpaired.

Individually, cDNA molecules had unique molecular identifiers attached to them. TCRdb re-derived calls from the 5' RACE reads in MiXCR, one entry per CDR3 protein. The sample lists tens of thousands of distinct CDR3 sequences, less than 15% occurring once. The table lists this clonotype with a few counts. The CDR3 is made up of 14 amino acids. Germline loops: CDR1 DFQATT, CDR2 SNEGSKA (reference sequence). V lost 6 bases to trimming and J lost 6 bases; unmatched junction nucleotides: 13. This material consisted of whole blood, taken at baseline. This clonotype was sampled from an adult who was a healthcare worker with PCR-confirmed SARS-CoV-2 infection or an uninfected control (not recorded which). The donor label of this sample is uncertain. The chain employs TRBV20-1 and TRBJ2-7, with 8 bases matching TRBD2. CDR3: CSAQIAGKFSEQYF. The CDR3 bases are TGCAGTGCGCAGATAGCGGGAAAGTTCTCCGAGCAGTACTTC.